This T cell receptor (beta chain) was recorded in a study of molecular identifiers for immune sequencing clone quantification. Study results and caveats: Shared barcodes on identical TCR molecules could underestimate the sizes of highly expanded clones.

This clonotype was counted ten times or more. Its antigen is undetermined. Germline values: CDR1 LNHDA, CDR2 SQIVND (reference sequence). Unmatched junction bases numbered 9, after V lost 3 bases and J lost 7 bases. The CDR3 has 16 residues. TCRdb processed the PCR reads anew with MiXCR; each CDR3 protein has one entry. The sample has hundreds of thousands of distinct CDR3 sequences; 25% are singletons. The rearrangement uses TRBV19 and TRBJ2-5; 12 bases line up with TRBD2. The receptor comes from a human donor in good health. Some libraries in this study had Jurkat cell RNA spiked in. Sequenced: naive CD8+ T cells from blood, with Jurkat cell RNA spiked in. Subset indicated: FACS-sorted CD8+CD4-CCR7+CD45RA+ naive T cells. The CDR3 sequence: CASSMGMGTSGLTQYF. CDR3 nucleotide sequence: TGTGCCAGTAGTATGGGAATGGGGACTAGCGGGCTGACCCAGTACTTC.